These 11 T cell receptor beta chains share one sample of origin, sequenced in a study of blood T cell repertoires in COVID-19. Produced via immunoSEQ multiplex PCR; TCRdb's table is partial and in-frame only. The repertoire has over 25,000 clones, around 87% of them found once; the top ten carry roughly 12%. Sample: peripheral blood. The receptors were sampled from a human donor in a cohort sampled during active COVID-19. The donor label of this sample is uncertain.

The rearrangement joins TRBV4-1 to TRBJ1-2; TRBD1 agrees at 12 bases. The CDR3 sequence is 15 residues long. Germline CDR1 is MGHRA and CDR2 is YSYEKL. V shed 6 bases, J shed 7 bases, and the junction held 9 bases outside the gene matches. The CDR3 region is CASRPTGTGGLGYTF. CDR3 DNA sequence: TGCGCCAGCAGACCGACCGGGACAGGGGGCCTTGGCTACACCTTC.

V is TRBV2 and J is TRBJ2-3; TRBD2 matches at 12 bases. V shed 7 bases and J 6 bases; nucleotides not matched to a gene: 8. The V gene's germline CDR1 is SNHLY and CDR2 FYNNEI. This CDR3 is 15 amino acids long. CDR3 coding DNA: TGTGCCAGCAAGCCGGGACTAGCGGGTGTGGATACGCAGTATTTT. Encoded protein: CASKPGLAGVDTQYF.

The V call is TRBV20-1, the J call TRBJ2-3; D unclear. V was cut by 3 bases and J by 4 bases, with 5 bases left in between. Germline V gene data show CDR1 as DFQATT and CDR2 as SNEGSKA (reference sequence). This CDR3 comprises 11 residues. CDR3 residues: CSASFADTQYF. CDR3 DNA: TGCAGTGCTAGCTTCGCAGATACGCAGTATTTT.

The gene calls are TRBV2 and TRBJ1-3; 7 bases align to TRBD1. Germline V gene lookup returns CDR1 SNHLY and CDR2 FYNNEI. After removal of 6 bases from V and 4 bases from J, the junction contained 0 bases not matched to a gene. The CDR3 is 12 amino acids. The DNA of the CDR3 is TGTGCCAGCAGGGACAGGGGAAACACCATATATTTT. Translation: CASRDRGNTIYF.

The V call is TRBV30, the J call TRBJ2-6; 7 bases align to TRBD1. The trim removed 5 bases at V and 4 bases at J, leaving 5 bases unmatched. The germline V gene encodes CDR1 GTSNPN and CDR2 SVGIG (reference sequence). The CDR3 runs to 14 residues. CDR3 DNA: TGTGCCTGGGTAGACAGGGCCGGGGCCAACGTCCTGACTTTC. It yields the protein CAWVDRAGANVLTF.

CDR3 loop: CASSAPLTGHTEAFF. The CDR3 DNA reads TGTGCCAGCAGCGCACCCCTGACAGGGCACACTGAAGCTTTCTTT. The V and J genes are TRBV11-3 and TRBJ1-1; 7 nucleotides agree with TRBD1. Germline loops: CDR1 SGHNT, CDR2 YENEEA. V lost 5 bases and J lost 3; bases outside the gene matches: 9. The CDR3 loop spans 15 amino acids.

The chain joins TRBV11-2 to TRBJ2-3; 10 bases match TRBD2. From germline, CDR1 is SGHAT and CDR2 FQNNGV. The CDR3 extends over 18 amino acids. V shed 2 bases, J shed 2 bases, and the junction held 10 bases outside the gene matches. The chain's CDR3 is CASSLLSGRRPSTDTQYF. The CDR3 DNA is TGTGCCAGCAGCTTACTTAGCGGGAGGCGCCCCTCCACAGATACGCAGTATTTT.

The sample holds a few counts of this clone. The chain is built from TRBV5-1 and TRBJ2-7, with 14 bases that match TRBD2. V was pared by 2 bases and J by 7 bases, with 8 bases of the junction left unmatched. Germline CDR1 is SGHRS and CDR2 is YFSETQ. This CDR3 spans 16 amino acids. The CDR3: CASSLTGTSGSGEQYF. Written as DNA, the CDR3 is TGCGCCAGCAGCTTAACCGGGACTAGCGGGAGTGGTGAGCAGTACTTC. The complete variable domain, with remaining parts taken from reference TRBV5-1 and TRBJ2-7, reads KAGVTQTPRYLIKTRGQQVTLSCSPISGHRSVSWYQQTPGQGLQFLFEYFSETQRNKGNFPGRFSGRQFSNSRSEMNVSTLELGDSALYLCASSLTGTSGSGEQYFGPGTRLTVT.

The J gene is TRBJ2-5, the V gene TRBV21-1; TRBD2 is the table's D call and was not checked against the DNA. TRBV21-1 is flagged as a pseudogene. The CDR3 consists of 14 residues. The CDR3 is CARSTEGTAETQYF. The DNA of the CDR3 is TGTGCCAGAAGCACGGAGGGAACGGCGGAGACCCAGTACTTC.

J is TRBJ2-7 and V is TRBV6-5, with no clear D. The CDR3 loop spans 14 amino acids. CDR1 MNHEY and CDR2 SVGAGI come from the germline V gene. Trimming pared 6 bases from V and 0 bases from J, leaving 12 bases between. In DNA, the CDR3 is TGTGCCAGCAGGCCATCCGGAGACTCCTACGAGCAGTACTTC. It codes for CASRPSGDSYEQYF.

This sequence joins TRBV10-1 and TRBJ2-3; the match to TRBD2 covers 8 bases. The germline gives CDR1 WNHNN, CDR2 SYGVQD (reference sequence). The CDR3 extends over 15 amino acids. J gave up 1 base and V 5 bases, and 5 bases lay outside the gene matches. CDR3 nucleotides: TGCGCCAGCAGTAAAGGTAGCGGGGGCACAGATACGCAGTATTTT. This translates into CASSKGSGGTDTQYF.